Detailed here is one TCR beta chain. Its antigen is not identified. Input was 2 to 2.5 ug genomic DNA, or all available if less. Data came from immunoSEQ multiplex PCR; TCRdb stores just in-frame clones and leaves some out. This table holds under 130,000 clones, around 91% found once. V shed 6 bases and J 2 bases; nucleotides not matched to a gene: 8. The CDR3 covers 15 residues. Per the germline V gene, CDR1 is MDHEN and CDR2 is SYDVKM. The record originates from a study of glioma-infiltrating T cells after dendritic cell vaccination. Study-level results: Survival was not directly related to TCR clonality in these patients. Higher pretreatment TIL content predicted longer progression-free time and survival.

Time point of the sample: after dendritic cell vaccination, including at tumor progression/relapse. The sequence came from a human donor with glioblastoma. The sample in question was blood, obtained after dendritic cell vaccination. The chain uses TRBV28 and TRBJ1-1; 8 nucleotides match TRBD1. The CDR3 sequence: CASRYSGGRNTEAFF. CDR3 nucleotides: TGTGCCAGCAGGTATTCAGGGGGCCGTAACACTGAAGCTTTCTTT.